This T cell receptor beta chain appears in the sequencing data of a study of identical twins. Study results and caveats: An excess of low generation probability was shown by twin-shared out-of-frame alpha sequences. Conclusions leaned on cross-sectional statistical analysis and did not track the same donors over time.

TCRdb re-called the 5' RACE reads with MiXCR, one entry per CDR3 protein. The table lists some 570,000 distinct CDR3 sequences, around 22% of them singletons. A note on this clonotype: Its target is not known.

Germline-derived CDR1 and CDR2 are LGHDT and YNNKEL (reference sequence). The CDR3 is made up of 13 amino acids. The ends were cut back, 1 base at V and 5 bases at J, with 6 bases in the middle. These data also featured in a second study, about yellow fever vaccine responses in identical twins. That source reports: Reported findings indicate that twins' vaccine T cell responses seemed partially convergent, partially personalized.

The chain employs TRBV3-1 and TRBJ2-4; D remains unclear. Sequenced input: CD4+ T cells sorted from blood. The receptor's source is a woman aged 18-29 years in good health. The CDR3 reads CASSQGAENIQYF. The DNA for the CDR3 is TGTGCCAGCAGCCAAGGGGCGGAAAACATTCAGTACTTC.